The present entry profiles one T cell receptor (beta chain) with its context. This entry comes from a study of shared clonotypes between healthy human individuals. Overall study context: CD8 memory received one plate per donor, CD8 naive two, CD4 memory three and CD4 naive three.

Germline V gives CDR1 MNHNS, CDR2 SASEGT. Trimming removed 5 bases from V and 3 bases from J, with 10 bases in between. The CDR3 totals 13 residues. Deep-level running was used for the assay. Sequencing was performed with immunoSEQ multiplex PCR; in TCRdb, only in-frame clones are kept and a portion is missing. The sample carries fewer than 2.5 million clones, approximately 93% recorded once. The sequenced material came from naive CD4+ T cells from PBMCs. Indicated subset: CD45RA+ positively selected. The chain recombines TRBV6-1 with TRBJ1-1; the D gene is possibly TRBD1 (5 bases). This TCR came from a man younger than 30 in good health. Some clones in this sample may be carry-over from other donors' samples. CDR3 protein: CASSRKGDTEAFF. The DNA of the CDR3 is TGTGCCAGCAGTCGAAAAGGGGACACTGAAGCTTTCTTT.